This T cell receptor (beta chain) was captured by sequencing in a study of blood T cell repertoires in COVID-19. Study-level information: Material from acute and convalescent COVID-19 was sourced from the United States, Italy and Spain.

There are 14 residues in the CDR3. The germline gives CDR1 LGHNA, CDR2 YSLEER. The ends were cut back, 0 bases at V and 7 bases at J, with 9 bases in the middle. Per the original methods: Amplification of reference gene primers provided the estimated nucleated cell counts. The protocol was immunoSEQ multiplex PCR, while the TCRdb copy is restricted to in-frame clones and leaves out a portion. D and trimming come from the DNA, and the V and J calls and clone size come from that table. Of around 150,000 clones listed, roughly 83% are singletons. It was within 2 weeks before study entry that exposed participants met a COVID-19 case.

This clonotype was obtained from a man aged 70 or older who had been exposed to COVID-19. This chain connects TRBV4-3 to TRBJ2-2; the D gene is possibly TRBD2 (5 bases). The specimen was PBMCs or T cells enriched from blood (not recorded which). This CDR3 reads CASSQEAVRGELFF. In DNA, the CDR3 is TGCGCCAGCAGCCAAGAAGCGGTCCGCGGGGAGCTGTTTTTT.